This TCR beta chain was documented in a study of shared T cell receptors in the human thymus. TCRdb keeps only in-frame clones here, not all; method: immunoSEQ multiplex PCR. The table lists some 640,000 clones, approximately 89% of them singletons. The V gene lost 4 bases and the J gene lost 1 base, with 18 bases spanning the gap. The germline CDR1 and CDR2 sequences are SGDLS and YYNGEE. The CDR3 extends over 16 amino acids. These same records also appear under a second study, on human thymus T cells. This second study notes: Surgeons resected thymus tissue during corrective heart surgery. Apparent bias marked the V and J gene usage of thymic and blood repertoires. Highly overlapping thymic repertoires in unrelated individuals were reported by related research.

Sequencing input: thymocytes. The TCR originated in a boy under three years old with a congenital heart defect. The chain joins TRBV9 to TRBJ2-7; possibly TRBD2 for D (6 bases). The CDR3 loop is CASSPTAGNGSYEQYF. Written as DNA, the CDR3 is TGTGCCAGCAGCCCAACTGCGGGAAACGGGTCCTACGAGCAGTACTTC.